This passage covers 18 T cell receptor beta chains from one sample sequenced in a study of shared clonotypes between healthy human individuals (dated by TCRdb to 2020 to 2022). Preparation of the library involved the immunoSEQ multiplex PCR assay. Drawn from immuneACCESS, this table holds only the in-frame rearrangements with V and J called that TCRdb kept. Clones are partly lost; checked studies trace under half to an unresolved V gene and leave the rest unexplained. A total of millions of clones appear in this sample, roughly 92% of them only once. The ten largest clones add up to around 0.14% of the sample. The sequenced sample consisted of naive CD4+ T cells sorted from blood. In the paper's terms, the cell subset or site label means: CD45RA+ positively selected. These receptor sequences come from a man aged 18 to 30 in good health.

The chain uses TRBV5-4 and TRBJ2-1; maybe TRBD2 (6 bases). Trimming stripped 3 bases from V and 8 bases from J, with 15 bases between. The CDR3 totals 14 residues. Germline CDR1 SGHNT, CDR2 YYREEE (reference sequence). The CDR3 region has the DNA TGTGCCAGCAGCTCGCTCGGGACGGGGGATGAGCAGTTCTTC. It translates to CASSSLGTGDEQFF.

On this clone itself: The identical CDR3 is also encoded by other nucleotide sequences in the sample. The V and J genes are TRBV4-1 and TRBJ2-5; D remains unclear. Germline lookup yields CDR1 MGHRA and CDR2 YSYEKL. The CDR3 spans 13 residues. V lost 1 base and J 5 bases, leaving 8 bases between the germline ends. CDR3 amino acids: CASSQGDRETQYF. The CDR3 DNA follows: TGCGCCAGCAGCCAAGGGGATCGGGAGACCCAGTACTTC.

V and J are TRBV10-2 and TRBJ2-2, with D possibly matching TRBD1 (7 bases). This CDR3 contains 13 residues. CDR1 WSHSY and CDR2 SAAADI come from the germline V gene. As DNA, the CDR3 is TGCGGAAGCGGAGGGGGCCAATCCGGGGAGCTGTTTTTT. Amino acids: CGSGGGQSGELFF.

With regard to this clone: The same CDR3 can be traced to other DNA sequences in this sample. This chain links TRBV2 with TRBJ2-7; tentative D call: TRBD1 (6 bases). Per the germline V gene, CDR1 is SNHLY and CDR2 is FYNNEI. V gave up 0 bases and J gave up 4 bases, with 7 bases separating them. The CDR3 length is 13 residues. The CDR3 DNA is TGTGCCAGCAGTGAAGCGGGGGCTTACGAGCAGTACTTC. Translated: CASSEAGAYEQYF.

V and J are TRBV6-6 and TRBJ2-3; the D gene is possibly TRBD1 (5 bases). This CDR3 contains 15 residues. Germline CDR1 MNHNY, CDR2 SVGAGI (reference sequence). The V end lost 6 bases, the J end lost 1 base, and 14 bases lay between the germline ends. CDR3 sequence reads: CASRTDTDGTDTQYF. The CDR3 nucleotides are TGTGCCAGCAGAACGGACACCGACGGCACAGATACGCAGTATTTT.

V is TRBV7-9 and J is TRBJ2-1; weak D call: TRBD2 (5 bases). Germline V gene data show CDR1 as SEHNR and CDR2 as FQNEAQ (reference sequence). V was shortened by 5 bases and J by 9 bases, with 14 bases between the two germline ends. The CDR3 contains 13 residues. CDR3 nucleotides: TGTGCCAGCAGCCGCGGGTCCGGCTCTGAGCAGTTCTTC. Its protein is CASSRGSGSEQFF.

The DNA for the CDR3 is TGTGCCAGCAGCTTAGAGGCAGGGATGGGTGGCTACACCTTC. Translation: CASSLEAGMGGYTF. This chain connects TRBV11-2 to TRBJ1-2, with a tentative D call TRBD1 (5 bases). The CDR3 spans 14 residues. Germline V CDR1 and CDR2: SGHAT, FQNNGV. Trimming shortened V by 0 bases and J by 7 bases, and 12 bases separated the two germline ends.

The chain couples TRBV6-6 to TRBJ1-1; D unresolved. The CDR3 is made up of 12 amino acids. The germline CDR1 and CDR2 sequences are MNHNY and SVGAGI (reference sequence). V was cut by 6 bases and J by 11 bases, with 16 bases left in between. CDR3 amino acids: CASSLGPERAFF. CDR3 sequence (DNA): TGTGCCAGCAGCCTCGGACCCGAACGGGCTTTCTTT.

The V and J genes are TRBV28 and TRBJ2-7; D is perhaps TRBD2 (5 bases). CDR1 and CDR2 from the germline V gene are MDHEN and SYDVKM. The CDR3 is 14 amino acids. Trimming took off 2 bases at V and 6 bases at J, with 14 bases between the two ends. The CDR3 coding sequence is TGTGCCAGCAGTTTACTAGTTGGACTTTCCGAGCAGTACTTC. The encoded protein is CASSLLVGLSEQYF.

Remarks on this clone: Other DNA sequences in the same sample also yield this CDR3. The rearrangement links TRBV6-5 to TRBJ1-1; D is uncertain. The V and J ends lost 2 bases and 1 base respectively, with 5 bases between them. CDR1 and CDR2 (germline): MNHEY, SVGAGI. This CDR3 has 13 residues. CDR3 amino acids: CASSYGGNTEAFF. The CDR3 nucleotides are TGTGCCAGCAGTTACGGTGGGAACACTGAAGCTTTCTTT.

V is TRBV27 and J is TRBJ1-6; D is uncertain. The germline V gene encodes CDR1 MNHEY and CDR2 SMNVEV (reference sequence). The CDR3 runs 12 residues. Trimming shortened V by 0 bases and J by 15 bases, and 9 bases separated the two germline ends. The chain's CDR3 is CASSLSRGNLHF. CDR3 coding DNA: TGTGCCAGCAGTTTATCTCGGGGAAACCTCCACTTT.

The chain uses TRBV6-5 and TRBJ1-1; D is possibly TRBD1 (5 bases). The germline V gene has CDR1 MNHEY and CDR2 SVGAGI. CDR3 length: 12 residues. V lost 5 bases and J lost 6, with 10 bases in between. This CDR3 is CASSGGTAEAFF. CDR3 DNA sequence: TGTGCCAGCAGTGGGGGGACGGCTGAAGCTTTCTTT.

The rearrangement joins TRBV5-1 to TRBJ2-2; D gene uncertain. CDR3 length: 14 amino acids. Trimming pared 4 bases from V and 0 bases from J, leaving 7 bases between. Germline V gene lookup returns CDR1 SGHRS and CDR2 YFSETQ. The CDR3, as DNA: TGCGCCAGCAGCCCTGTTGCGAACACCGGGGAGCTGTTTTTT. Residues: CASSPVANTGELFF.

The rearrangement uses TRBV30 and TRBJ2-7; no clear D gene. The CDR3 has 12 residues. Trimming removed 2 bases from V and 10 bases from J, with 15 bases in between. Germline CDR1 and CDR2: GTSNPN and SVGIG (reference sequence). The CDR3 region is CAWSSLKGYQYF. The CDR3 nucleotides are TGTGCCTGGAGTTCCTTAAAGGGTTACCAGTACTTC.

This clone was seen only once. This chain uses TRBV4-3 with TRBJ2-7, with TRBD1 matching 8 bases. Germline values: CDR1 LGHNA, CDR2 YSLEER. V shed 4 bases and J 0 bases; nucleotides not matched to a gene: 8. The CDR3 is 16 residues long. In DNA, the CDR3 is TGCGCCAGCAGCCTAACAGGGCAGGGGGCCTCCTACGAGCAGTACTTC. Protein sequence: CASSLTGQGASYEQYF.

The chain joins TRBV28 to TRBJ1-2; the match to TRBD1 covers 9 bases. The CDR3 loop spans 15 amino acids. V gave up 3 bases and J gave up 4 bases; unmatched junction bases: 6. From germline, CDR1 is MDHEN and CDR2 SYDVKM. The CDR3 nucleotides are TGTGCCAGCAGTTTGCTGACAGGGGGAGGCTATGGCTACACCTTC. It is translated as CASSLLTGGGYGYTF.

The gene calls are TRBV28 and TRBJ1-5; maybe TRBD1 (6 bases). CDR3 length: 15 residues. Germline values: CDR1 MDHEN, CDR2 SYDVKM. The germline V and J ends were trimmed by 3 bases and 5 bases, with 14 bases remaining between them. CDR3 nucleotide sequence: TGTGCCAGCAGTTTGCGAGGGGGGGACGATCAGCCCCAGCATTTT. Residues: CASSLRGGDDQPQHF.

The chain employs TRBV25-1 and TRBJ1-1, with D possibly TRBD1 on 5 matching bases. CDR3 length: 15 amino acids. CDR1 is MGHDK, CDR2 SYGVNS, per germline. V dropped 5 bases and J dropped 10 bases, with 23 bases sitting between them. The CDR3 DNA sequence: TGTGCCAGCAGTACTACCTCCTTGGGGGAACTACGAGCTTTCTTT. It specifies CASSTTSLGELRAFF.